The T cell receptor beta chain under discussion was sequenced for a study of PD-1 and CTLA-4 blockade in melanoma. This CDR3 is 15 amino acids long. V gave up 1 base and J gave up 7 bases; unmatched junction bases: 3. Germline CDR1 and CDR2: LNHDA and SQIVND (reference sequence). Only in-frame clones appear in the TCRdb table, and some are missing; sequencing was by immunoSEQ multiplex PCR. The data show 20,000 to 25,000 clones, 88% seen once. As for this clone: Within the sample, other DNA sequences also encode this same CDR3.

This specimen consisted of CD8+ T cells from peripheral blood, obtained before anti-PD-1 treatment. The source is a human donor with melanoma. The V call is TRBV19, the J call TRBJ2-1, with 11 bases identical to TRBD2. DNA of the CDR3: TGTGCCAGTAGTATAGGGGCTAGCGGGGGGAATGAGCAGTTCTTC. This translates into CASSIGASGGNEQFF.